This T cell receptor (beta chain) was obtained from a study of blood T cell repertoires in COVID-19. In the authors' workflow: Reference gene primers were amplified, and this amplification served to estimate nucleated cell counts. The protocol was immunoSEQ multiplex PCR, while the TCRdb copy is restricted to in-frame clones and leaves out a portion. V and J calls and clone size are as listed in that table; D and trimming were resolved from the DNA. Among 150,000 or so clones, roughly 83% were seen once, and the ten largest hold approximately 9.2%. Cohorts were assigned according to the clinical history that participants reported. The CDR3 has 12 amino acids.

Sequenced: PBMCs or T cells enriched from blood (not recorded which). The TCR sequence derives from a man over 45 who had recovered from COVID-19. V and J are TRBV21-1 and TRBJ1-2. TRBV21-1 is classified as a pseudogene. CDR3 sequence: CASSKGVYGYTF. The CDR3 DNA is TGTGCCAGCAGCAAAGGAGTTTATGGCTACACCTTC.